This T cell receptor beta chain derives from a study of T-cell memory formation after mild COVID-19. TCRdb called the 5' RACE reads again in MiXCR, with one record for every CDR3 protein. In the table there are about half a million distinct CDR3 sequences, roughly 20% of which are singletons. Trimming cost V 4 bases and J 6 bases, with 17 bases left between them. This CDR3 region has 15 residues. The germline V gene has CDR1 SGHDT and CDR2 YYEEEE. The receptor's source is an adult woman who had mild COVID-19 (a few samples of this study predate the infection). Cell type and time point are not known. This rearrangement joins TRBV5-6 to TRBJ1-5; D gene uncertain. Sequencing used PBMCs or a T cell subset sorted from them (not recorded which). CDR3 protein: CASSEGPGHLQPQHF. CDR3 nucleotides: TGTGCCAGCAGCGAGGGTCCGGGTCATCTTCAGCCCCAGCATTTT.